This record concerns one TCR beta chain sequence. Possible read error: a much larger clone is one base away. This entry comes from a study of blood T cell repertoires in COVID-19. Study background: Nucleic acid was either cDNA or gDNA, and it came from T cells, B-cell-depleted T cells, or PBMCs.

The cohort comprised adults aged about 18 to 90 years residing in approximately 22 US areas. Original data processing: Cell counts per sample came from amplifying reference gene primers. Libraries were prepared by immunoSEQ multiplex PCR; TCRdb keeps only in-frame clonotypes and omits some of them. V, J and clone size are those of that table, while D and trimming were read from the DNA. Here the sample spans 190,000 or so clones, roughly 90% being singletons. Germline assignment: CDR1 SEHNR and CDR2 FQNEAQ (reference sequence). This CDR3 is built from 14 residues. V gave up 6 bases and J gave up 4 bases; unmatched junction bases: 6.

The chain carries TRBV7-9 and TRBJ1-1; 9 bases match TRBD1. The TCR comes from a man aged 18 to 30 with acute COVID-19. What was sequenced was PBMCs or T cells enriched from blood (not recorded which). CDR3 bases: TGTGCCAGCAGTGACACAGGGGGCGCCACTGAAGCTTTCTTT. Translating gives CASSDTGGATEAFF.